The sequence of this TCR beta chain was determined in a study of CD8+CD57+ T cells in acquired aplastic anemia. General study points: Controls and patients did not differ significantly in CD8+ Simpson's diversity. Patients and controls shared twenty-nine CD8+ CDR3 sequences.

Researchers used genomic DNA as the template to profile TCR beta VDJ and CDR3. TCRdb re-derived calls from the reads in MiXCR, one entry per CDR3 protein. The sample gives about 180,000 distinct CDR3 sequences, roughly 48% of which show up once; over 0.95% is in the top ten. Worth noting for this clonotype: Its antigen is not known.

Per germline, CDR1 KGHDR and CDR2 SFDVKD. V dropped 8 bases and J dropped 0 bases, with 12 bases sitting between them. CDR3 length equals 14 residues. Flow cytometry had shown expanded CD8+CD57+ cells in the patients chosen for sequencing. The chain links TRBV24-1 to TRBJ1-2; D is possibly TRBD1 (6 bases). The clonotype was recovered from a human donor with aplastic anemia. The sequenced sample consisted of sorted CD4+, CD8+, or CD8+CD57+ T cells (not recorded which) from PBMCs. CDR3 coding DNA: TGTGCCACCACTAGGACAGCCACTAACTATGGCTACACCTTC. As protein: CATTRTATNYGYTF.